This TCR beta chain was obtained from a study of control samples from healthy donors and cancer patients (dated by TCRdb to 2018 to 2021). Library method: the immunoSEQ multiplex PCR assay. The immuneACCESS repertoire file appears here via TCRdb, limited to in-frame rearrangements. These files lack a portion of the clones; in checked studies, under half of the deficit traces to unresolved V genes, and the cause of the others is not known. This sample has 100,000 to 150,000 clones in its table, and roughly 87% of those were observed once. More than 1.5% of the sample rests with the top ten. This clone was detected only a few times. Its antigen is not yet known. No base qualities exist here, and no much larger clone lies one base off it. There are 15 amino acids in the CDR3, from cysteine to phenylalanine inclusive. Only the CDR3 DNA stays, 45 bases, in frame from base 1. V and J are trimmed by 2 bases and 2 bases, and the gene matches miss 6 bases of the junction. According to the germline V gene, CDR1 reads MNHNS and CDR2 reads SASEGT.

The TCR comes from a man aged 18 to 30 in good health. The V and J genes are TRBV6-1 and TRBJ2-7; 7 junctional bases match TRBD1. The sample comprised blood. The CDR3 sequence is CASSELQGSTYEQYF. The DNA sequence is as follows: TGTGCCAGCAGTGAACTACAGGGGTCGACCTACGAGCAGTACTTC.